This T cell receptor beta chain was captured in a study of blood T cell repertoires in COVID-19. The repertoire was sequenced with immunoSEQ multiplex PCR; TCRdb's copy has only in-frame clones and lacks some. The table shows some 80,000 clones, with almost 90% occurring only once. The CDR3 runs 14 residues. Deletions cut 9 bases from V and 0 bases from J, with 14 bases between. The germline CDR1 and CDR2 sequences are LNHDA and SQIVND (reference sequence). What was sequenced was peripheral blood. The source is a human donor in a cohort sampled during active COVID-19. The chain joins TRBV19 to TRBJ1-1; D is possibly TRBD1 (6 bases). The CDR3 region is CASSKGVLNTEAFF. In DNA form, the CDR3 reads TGTGCCAGCAGCAAGGGGGTACTGAACACTGAAGCTTTCTTT.